These T cell receptor beta chains were read from a single sample in a study of T cell responses to AZD1222 COVID-19 vaccine. Measured with immunoSEQ multiplex PCR; TCRdb has only the in-frame clones, and not every one. The repertoire holds roughly 130,000 clones, with approximately 88% as singletons. The specimen comprised peripheral blood, sampled on day 0 of AZD1222 vaccination. These receptor sequences come from an adult in good health. CDR3s leave out the opening cysteine and the closing phenylalanine or tryptophan. A D gene is named only where the DNA matches it firmly.

>TRBJ1-5|TRBV20-1|.
SASQGDGNQPQH
>TRBJ2-5|TRBV7-2|.
ASSLGGAGETQY
>TRBJ2-6|TRBV7-3|.
ASSSWGSSGANVLT
>TRBJ2-2|TRBV11-2|.
ASSSGFGTGTGELF
>TRBJ2-7|TRBV3-1/TRBV3-2|.
ASSGGPGSYEQY
>TRBJ1-2|TRBV5-6|.
ASSFTQNYGYT
>TRBJ1-2|TRBV5-1|.
ASSLDRAAPLNYGYT
>TRBJ2-7|TRBV5-4|.
ASSSRLEAYEQY
>TRBJ1-3|TRBV2|TRBD1
ASSSQGVPGNTIY
>TRBJ2-7|TRBV28|TRBD2
ASSRGGSTYEQY
>TRBJ1-1|TRBV2|TRBD1
AKNRGMNTEAF
>TRBJ2-2|TRBV19|.
ASSLSGVGQLTGELF
>TRBJ2-1|TRBV28|.
ASSVGLRNEQF
>TRBJ2-1|TRBV11-2|.
ASSLAPSSYNEQF
>TRBJ1-5|TRBV6-5|TRBD1
ASSRGQGVNQPQH
>TRBJ2-7|TRBV29-1|TRBD2
SVDASGRYEQY
>TRBJ1-6|TRBV25-1|TRBD1
ASSEDRAAYNSPLH
>TRBJ1-4|TRBV11-2|.
ASSPEGSTNEKLF
>TRBJ1-3|TRBV9|.
ASSARNVGNTIY
>TRBJ1-2|TRBV11-2|.
ASSLVAPGNYGYT
>TRBJ2-3|TRBV7-6|.
ASSSGQGTDTQY
>TRBJ1-6|TRBV5-1|TRBD1
ASSTVTGANSPLH
>TRBJ2-2|TRBV6-5|.
ASSYRATTNTGELF
>TRBJ2-2|TRBV5-4|.
ASSTQQGSAGELF
>TRBJ2-2|TRBV6-2/TRBV6-3|TRBD1
ASSYPTGHTGELF
>TRBJ1-4|TRBV7-2|.
ASSRRGVEKLF
>TRBJ2-3|TRBV2|.
ASSGDFVGGTDTQY
>TRBJ2-6|TRBV7-9|.
ASSSSGANVLT
>TRBJ1-6|TRBV27|.
ASSLRGRQDSPLH
>TRBJ2-2|TRBV28|TRBD2
ASSLERGYTGELF
>TRBJ2-7|TRBV4-1|TRBD1
ASSQVPGQGYEQY
>TRBJ1-5|TRBV6-2/TRBV6-3|.
ASSYGGSNQPQH